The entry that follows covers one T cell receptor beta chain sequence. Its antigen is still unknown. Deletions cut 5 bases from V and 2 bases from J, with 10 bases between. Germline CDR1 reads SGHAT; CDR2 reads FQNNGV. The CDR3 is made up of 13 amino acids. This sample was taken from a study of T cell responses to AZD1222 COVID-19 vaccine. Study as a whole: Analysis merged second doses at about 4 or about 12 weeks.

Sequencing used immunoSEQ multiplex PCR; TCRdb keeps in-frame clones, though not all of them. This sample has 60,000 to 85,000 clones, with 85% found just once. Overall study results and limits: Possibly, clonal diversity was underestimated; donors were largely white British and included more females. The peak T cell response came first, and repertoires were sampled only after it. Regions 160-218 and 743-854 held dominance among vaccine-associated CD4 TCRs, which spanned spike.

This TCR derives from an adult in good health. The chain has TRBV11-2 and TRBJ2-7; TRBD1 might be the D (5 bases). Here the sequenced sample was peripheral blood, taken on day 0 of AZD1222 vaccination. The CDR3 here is CASSLRVPYEQYF. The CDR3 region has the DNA TGTGCCAGCAGCCTCAGGGTACCCTACGAGCAGTACTTC.